This section outlines one T cell receptor beta chain sequence together with its context. Its matching antigen is unknown. Mismatch with germline at one junction end may stem from a read error. The sample originates from a study of cytomegalovirus exposure and HLA in healthy donors. As for the donors, each was a healthy bone marrow donor. The study sampled nominally healthy donors, though unrecorded immune exposures were likely. Notes on the study in general: Analysis was carried out at a later point, and it linked a missense DCLRE1C variant to TCR beta V- and J-gene trimming.

This PCR relied on a set of 60 Vbeta primers and 13 Jbeta primers. As originally analysed: Around 10 million of the 80 million or so unique TCR beta chains counted in a later analysis were shared. Data came from immunoSEQ multiplex PCR; TCRdb stores just in-frame clones and leaves some out. V and J calls and clone size are copied from that table; D and trimming were computed from the DNA. Of roughly 130,000 clones listed, 70% to 85% were seen once; the top ten hold 3%. The sequencing input was PBMCs. This clonotype was sampled from a woman in her late teens or twenties in good health and CMV-seropositive.

The CDR3 sequence: CSSSLGFQVANQPQHF. The DNA for the CDR3 is TGTTCCAGCAGCTTAGGATTTCAGGTAGCGAATCAGCCCCAGCATTTT. The V call is TRBV7-9, the J call TRBJ1-5; no clear D gene. The CDR3 loop spans 16 amino acids. Per germline, CDR1 SEHNR and CDR2 FQNEAQ (reference sequence).